This T cell receptor beta chain emerged from a study of post-analysis software for immune sequencing data. General study findings and limits: Compared with controls, patients showed significantly lower normalized Chao1 diversity. The study found TRBV5-6, TRBV5-1 and TRBV20-1 among a few TRBV segments more frequent in patients than controls. The F measure placed samples prepared in the same batch into strongly shared clusters.

The CDR3 has 13 amino acids. The library was made from cDNA and included unique molecular identifiers. TCRdb ran MiXCR on the PCR reads and lists one entry per CDR3 protein. Counted here are a few hundred thousand distinct CDR3 sequences, 36% occurring once; the ten biggest clones make up under 5%. Note on this clonotype: The antigen remains undetermined. A much larger clone lies one base from this, so it may be a read error.

The rearrangement joins TRBV12-3 or TRBV12-4 to TRBJ2-6, with D unclear. This TCR derives from a girl between 5 and 17 years old with multiple sclerosis. Sequenced sample: blood. CDR3 DNA: TGTGCCAGCAGTCCCTCGTGGTCGAACGTCCGGACTTTC. It codes for CASSPSWSNVRTF.